This is a list of T cell receptor beta chains from one sample in a study of T-cell memory formation after mild COVID-19. MiXCR was run by TCRdb on the 5' RACE reads, yielding one entry per CDR3 protein. There are under 300,000 distinct CDR3 sequences in the sample; over 7% occur only once, and about 20% lies in the top ten. The source material was PBMCs or a T cell subset sorted from them (not recorded which). All receptors derive from a man between 18 and 29 years old who had mild COVID-19 (a few samples of this study predate the infection). Cell type and time point are not known. Both conserved end residues are part of each CDR3. The order of the fields is CDR3 DNA, CDR3 protein, V gene, clone size, J gene, D gene. The D gene is left open where the match is weak. Only some rows state a clone size, as once, few, many or a class for expanded clones.

CDR3nt: TGTGCCAGCACTCGCGGGACAGGGGGAGAGACCCAGTACTTC; CDR3aa: CASTRGTGGETQYF; v_gene: TRBV7-2; abundance: -; j_gene: TRBJ2-5; d_gene: TRBD1
CDR3nt: TGCGCCAGCAGCTTGCTGGTGGGGGTAGAGACCCAGTACTTC; CDR3aa: CASSLLVGVETQYF; v_gene: TRBV5-1; abundance: few; j_gene: TRBJ2-5; d_gene: -
CDR3nt: TGTGCCAGCAGCTTACCCAGGGACACCTACGAGCAGTACTTC; CDR3aa: CASSLPRDTYEQYF; v_gene: TRBV7-9; abundance: few; j_gene: TRBJ2-7; d_gene: -
CDR3nt: TGTGCCAGTAGTATAAGGCCGCTAGATACGCAGTATTTT; CDR3aa: CASSIRPLDTQYF; v_gene: TRBV19; abundance: many; j_gene: TRBJ2-3; d_gene: -
CDR3nt: TGTGCCAGCTCACCGAAGAATGAGCAGTTCTTC; CDR3aa: CASSPKNEQFF; v_gene: TRBV18; abundance: -; j_gene: TRBJ2-1; d_gene: -
CDR3nt: TGTGCCAGCAGTTTCGGACAGGGGGCGCATCGGAATGAGCAGTTCTTC; CDR3aa: CASSFGQGAHRNEQFF; v_gene: TRBV12-3/TRBV12-4; abundance: few; j_gene: TRBJ2-1; d_gene: TRBD1
CDR3nt: TGTGCCAGCAGCCCTCGAGCAGGGGACGGGAACACTGAAGCTTTCTTT; CDR3aa: CASSPRAGDGNTEAFF; v_gene: TRBV7-3; abundance: few; j_gene: TRBJ1-1; d_gene: -
CDR3nt: TGTGCCAGCAGTGACCGGACTTTAGGGTACGAGCAGTACTTC; CDR3aa: CASSDRTLGYEQYF; v_gene: TRBV25-1; abundance: few; j_gene: TRBJ2-7; d_gene: -
CDR3nt: TGTGCCAGCAGCCACTGGAGTTCCATGGCCTCCTACAATGAGCAGTTCTTC; CDR3aa: CASSHWSSMASYNEQFF; v_gene: TRBV3-1; abundance: few; j_gene: TRBJ2-1; d_gene: -
CDR3nt: TGTGCCAGCCACGGACTCTATGGCTACACCTTC; CDR3aa: CASHGLYGYTF; v_gene: TRBV12-3/TRBV12-4; abundance: few; j_gene: TRBJ1-2; d_gene: -
CDR3nt: TGTGCCACCAGCGGCTTAAATCAGCCCCAGCATTTT; CDR3aa: CATSGLNQPQHF; v_gene: TRBV15; abundance: few; j_gene: TRBJ1-5; d_gene: -
CDR3nt: TGTGCCAGCAGACCCACAGGAAATACCTACGAGCAGTACTTC; CDR3aa: CASRPTGNTYEQYF; v_gene: TRBV6-2/TRBV6-3; abundance: -; j_gene: TRBJ2-7; d_gene: -
CDR3nt: TGTGCCAGCAGTGACTCGACTGGCAACTCTGGGGCCAACGTCCTGACTTTC; CDR3aa: CASSDSTGNSGANVLTF; v_gene: TRBV6-4; abundance: -; j_gene: TRBJ2-6; d_gene: -
CDR3nt: TGTGCTAGTGGTGACGCCCGGGACGGGCACACAGATACGCAGTATTTT; CDR3aa: CASGDARDGHTDTQYF; v_gene: TRBV12-5; abundance: few; j_gene: TRBJ2-3; d_gene: -
CDR3nt: TGTGCCAGCAGTTTATCCCTTTTTCGAGGGGTGACCGGGGAGCTGTTTTTT; CDR3aa: CASSLSLFRGVTGELFF; v_gene: TRBV27; abundance: few; j_gene: TRBJ2-2; d_gene: -
CDR3nt: TGTGCCAGCACCGTGGGATGGGGTAGGGACGAGCAGTACTTC; CDR3aa: CASTVGWGRDEQYF; v_gene: TRBV9; abundance: few; j_gene: TRBJ2-7; d_gene: -
CDR3nt: TGTGCCAGCAGTTCCCCCTCTCGGGACAGAGAGACCCAGTACTTC; CDR3aa: CASSSPSRDRETQYF; v_gene: TRBV27; abundance: few; j_gene: TRBJ2-5; d_gene: TRBD1
CDR3nt: TGTGCCAGCAGCCCAGAGTCGGAGCAGTTCTTC; CDR3aa: CASSPESEQFF; v_gene: TRBV7-9; abundance: -; j_gene: TRBJ2-1; d_gene: -
CDR3nt: TGCAGCGTCCCAGCGGGGGGGAGCGAAGCTTTCTTT; CDR3aa: CSVPAGGSEAFF; v_gene: TRBV29-1; abundance: few; j_gene: TRBJ1-1; d_gene: -
CDR3nt: TGTGCCAGCAGCCAACGCCTCTCAGCGGGGGGTAACACCGGGGAGCTGTTTTTT; CDR3aa: CASSQRLSAGGNTGELFF; v_gene: TRBV7-9; abundance: few; j_gene: TRBJ2-2; d_gene: TRBD2
CDR3nt: TGTGCCAGCAGCTCGCAGGGGATGTCGGGGTCCTACGAGCAGTACTTC; CDR3aa: CASSSQGMSGSYEQYF; v_gene: TRBV7-2; abundance: -; j_gene: TRBJ2-7; d_gene: -
CDR3nt: TGTGCCAGCACCGACAGGGCGAGTGGCTACACCTTC; CDR3aa: CASTDRASGYTF; v_gene: TRBV19; abundance: -; j_gene: TRBJ1-2; d_gene: TRBD1
CDR3nt: TGTGCCAGCTCCGGGGATAGCGCGGTTGGGACCCAGTACTTC; CDR3aa: CASSGDSAVGTQYF; v_gene: TRBV27; abundance: -; j_gene: TRBJ2-5; d_gene: -
CDR3nt: TGCGCCAGCAGCCAATCAGGGACTACTAGCACAGATACGCAGTATTTT; CDR3aa: CASSQSGTTSTDTQYF; v_gene: TRBV4-3; abundance: many; j_gene: TRBJ2-3; d_gene: TRBD2
CDR3nt: TGTGCCAGCAGTCGGTCCGCCGATCAGCCCCAGCATTTT; CDR3aa: CASSRSADQPQHF; v_gene: TRBV12-3/TRBV12-4; abundance: few; j_gene: TRBJ1-5; d_gene: -
CDR3nt: TGTGCCATCAACCCGGGAGGGAGGGCCGAAGCTTTCTTT; CDR3aa: CAINPGGRAEAFF; v_gene: TRBV10-3; abundance: few; j_gene: TRBJ1-1; d_gene: -
CDR3nt: TGTGCCAGCAGGACCACAGGGATGGGAAAACTGTTTTTT; CDR3aa: CASRTTGMGKLFF; v_gene: TRBV7-2; abundance: few; j_gene: TRBJ1-4; d_gene: -
CDR3nt: TGTGCCAGCAGCTTAGGAGGTGGGGAATACAATGAGCAGTTCTTC; CDR3aa: CASSLGGGEYNEQFF; v_gene: TRBV7-9; abundance: few; j_gene: TRBJ2-1; d_gene: -
CDR3nt: TGTGCCAGCAGGGGGACAGAGACCCAGTACTTC; CDR3aa: CASRGTETQYF; v_gene: TRBV6-6; abundance: many; j_gene: TRBJ2-5; d_gene: -
CDR3nt: TGCGCCAGCAGCTTGGGAGTACGTAACATTCAGTACTTC; CDR3aa: CASSLGVRNIQYF; v_gene: TRBV5-1; abundance: many; j_gene: TRBJ2-4; d_gene: -
CDR3nt: TGCGCCAGCAGCTTGAATCTCGGGGGGACAGCTTTCTTT; CDR3aa: CASSLNLGGTAFF; v_gene: TRBV5-1; abundance: many; j_gene: TRBJ1-1; d_gene: -
CDR3nt: TGTGCCAGCAGGGGCCTCGACATGGTAGCCAAAAACATTCAGTACTTC; CDR3aa: CASRGLDMVAKNIQYF; v_gene: TRBV6-6; abundance: few; j_gene: TRBJ2-4; d_gene: -
CDR3nt: TGCAGCGTTGGGACCGGGGGCTGGGACACTGAAGCTTTCTTT; CDR3aa: CSVGTGGWDTEAFF; v_gene: TRBV29-1; abundance: -; j_gene: TRBJ1-1; d_gene: -
CDR3nt: TGTGCCAGCAGTGGGAGGGGCAAAGCTGAAGCTTTCTTT; CDR3aa: CASSGRGKAEAFF; v_gene: TRBV6-5; abundance: few; j_gene: TRBJ1-1; d_gene: -
CDR3nt: TGCAGTGCTAGAGGAAGGGTGGGCTACAATGAGCAGTTCTTC; CDR3aa: CSARGRVGYNEQFF; v_gene: TRBV20-1; abundance: many; j_gene: TRBJ2-1; d_gene: -
CDR3nt: TGTGCCAGCAGCTTGGGATGGGGGGTTGAAGCTTTCTTT; CDR3aa: CASSLGWGVEAFF; v_gene: TRBV11-2; abundance: -; j_gene: TRBJ1-1; d_gene: -
CDR3nt: TGTGCCATCAGTGAGAGAGGCGGCGCTAATTCACCCCTCCACTTT; CDR3aa: CAISERGGANSPLHF; v_gene: TRBV10-3; abundance: -; j_gene: TRBJ1-6; d_gene: -
CDR3nt: TGTGCCAGTAAGCTCTGGAACAGTGGGTCTGGCTACACCTTC; CDR3aa: CASKLWNSGSGYTF; v_gene: TRBV19; abundance: many; j_gene: TRBJ1-2; d_gene: -
CDR3nt: TGCGCCAGCAGCCAAGAAGGACACCGGCTGGGTGAGCAGTTCTTC; CDR3aa: CASSQEGHRLGEQFF; v_gene: TRBV4-3; abundance: few; j_gene: TRBJ2-1; d_gene: -
CDR3nt: TGTGCCAGCAGCCGCAGGGGTGGTCCAACTGAAGCTTTCTTT; CDR3aa: CASSRRGGPTEAFF; v_gene: TRBV5-5; abundance: few; j_gene: TRBJ1-1; d_gene: -
CDR3nt: TGTGCCAGCAGTTACTCGGCTAGCGGGGACTATGAGCAGTTCTTC; CDR3aa: CASSYSASGDYEQFF; v_gene: TRBV6-2/TRBV6-3; abundance: -; j_gene: TRBJ2-1; d_gene: TRBD2
CDR3nt: TGTGCCAGCAGCCAGTCTCCTAGTCGGGCGGCCCTCCACTTT; CDR3aa: CASSQSPSRAALHF; v_gene: TRBV7-9; abundance: few; j_gene: TRBJ1-6; d_gene: -
CDR3nt: TGTGCCGGCCCTGGGGCCACGTACAATGAGCAGTTCTTC; CDR3aa: CAGPGATYNEQFF; v_gene: TRBV30; abundance: few; j_gene: TRBJ2-1; d_gene: -
CDR3nt: TGTGCCAGCAGTGAGGGACAGGGCATCTCAGATACGCAGTATTTT; CDR3aa: CASSEGQGISDTQYF; v_gene: TRBV9; abundance: -; j_gene: TRBJ2-3; d_gene: TRBD1
CDR3nt: TGTGCCAGCAGCCCCTGGGGGAGCACAGATACGCAGTATTTT; CDR3aa: CASSPWGSTDTQYF; v_gene: TRBV7-3; abundance: -; j_gene: TRBJ2-3; d_gene: -
CDR3nt: TGTGCCACCAGTGCGACAGGGGGTAGTGAAGCTTTCTTT; CDR3aa: CATSATGGSEAFF; v_gene: TRBV24-1; abundance: few; j_gene: TRBJ1-1; d_gene: TRBD1
CDR3nt: TGTGCCATCCGCTCCAGGGGGGTTAATGAAAAACTGTTTTTT; CDR3aa: CAIRSRGVNEKLFF; v_gene: TRBV28; abundance: few; j_gene: TRBJ1-4; d_gene: TRBD1
CDR3nt: TGTGCCAGCAGCCTTGGACAGCACCAAGAGACCCAGTACTTC; CDR3aa: CASSLGQHQETQYF; v_gene: TRBV7-2; abundance: few; j_gene: TRBJ2-5; d_gene: -
CDR3nt: TGTGCCGGAACGTCTGGCACTGAGCAGTTCTTC; CDR3aa: CAGTSGTEQFF; v_gene: TRBV7-8; abundance: few; j_gene: TRBJ2-1; d_gene: -
CDR3nt: TGTGCCAGCAGCACCCGGGGACTAGCGGGGGGACGGGCCAAAAACATTCAGTACTTC; CDR3aa: CASSTRGLAGGRAKNIQYF; v_gene: TRBV7-2; abundance: -; j_gene: TRBJ2-4; d_gene: TRBD2
CDR3nt: TGTGCCAGCAGTTACTCAGGGGACCACAATGAGCAGTTCTTC; CDR3aa: CASSYSGDHNEQFF; v_gene: TRBV6-5; abundance: -; j_gene: TRBJ2-1; d_gene: -
CDR3nt: TGTGCCAGCAGCGTCCTCGGACAGCCCTTTGGCTACACCTTC; CDR3aa: CASSVLGQPFGYTF; v_gene: TRBV12-3/TRBV12-4; abundance: -; j_gene: TRBJ1-2; d_gene: -
CDR3nt: TGTGCCAGCAGCCCCGAAGACAGGGAAAGGGATGGCTACACCTTC; CDR3aa: CASSPEDRERDGYTF; v_gene: TRBV7-6; abundance: few; j_gene: TRBJ1-2; d_gene: TRBD1
CDR3nt: TGTGCCAGCAGCTCCGCGGGGAATTGGGGGAATTCACCCCTCCACTTT; CDR3aa: CASSSAGNWGNSPLHF; v_gene: TRBV5-6; abundance: -; j_gene: TRBJ1-6; d_gene: -
CDR3nt: TGTGCCAGCAGTCTACAGGTTGCCAACTCTGGGGCCAACGTCCTGACTTTC; CDR3aa: CASSLQVANSGANVLTF; v_gene: TRBV13; abundance: few; j_gene: TRBJ2-6; d_gene: -
CDR3nt: TGTGCCAGCAGCTTAGAGATACTAGCGACAGGGAAGTTTTATGAGCAGTTCTTC; CDR3aa: CASSLEILATGKFYEQFF; v_gene: TRBV7-9; abundance: few; j_gene: TRBJ2-1; d_gene: -
CDR3nt: TGCAGTGCTCCTGGTTGGACTGAAGCTTTCTTT; CDR3aa: CSAPGWTEAFF; v_gene: TRBV20-1; abundance: few; j_gene: TRBJ1-1; d_gene: -